Presented here are 13 T cell receptor beta chains from one specimen sequenced in a study of T cell responses to AZD1222 COVID-19 vaccine. Produced via immunoSEQ multiplex PCR; TCRdb's table is partial and in-frame only. Seen here are 150,000 to 200,000 clones, 85% to 90% observed once, and the top ten hold 5% to 7.5%. Sequences were derived from peripheral blood, sampled on day 0 of AZD1222 vaccination. These receptors were taken from an adult in good health.

The chain is built from TRBV19 and TRBJ2-5; 8 bases are a match to TRBD1. J was trimmed by 5 bases and V by 1 base; bases with no gene match: 6. The CDR3 runs 15 residues. Germline lookup yields CDR1 LNHDA and CDR2 SQIVND (reference sequence). CDR3 amino acids: CASSIVNRGMETQYF. DNA of the CDR3: TGTGCCAGTAGTATAGTCAACAGGGGGATGGAGACCCAGTACTTC. Full variable domain (outside the CDR3, taken from reference TRBV19 and TRBJ2-5): DGGITQSPKYLFRKEGQNVTLSCEQNLNHDAMYWYRQDPGQGLRLIYYSQIVNDFQKGDIAEGYSVSREKKESFPLTVTSAQKNPTAFYLCASSIVNRGMETQYFGPGTRLLVL.

This clone was observed a handful of times. The V call is TRBV18, the J call TRBJ1-2; D ambiguous. The V gene's germline CDR1 is KGHSH and CDR2 LQKENI. The CDR3 contains 13 residues. The ends were cut back, 0 bases at V and 5 bases at J, with 7 bases in the middle. CDR3 amino acids: CASSPPAGYGYTF. CDR3 nucleotide sequence: TGTGCCAGCTCACCACCGGCAGGATATGGCTACACCTTC.

This chain joins TRBV25-1 and TRBJ2-1, with 10 bases lining up with TRBD2. The CDR3 has 13 amino acids. CDR1 MGHDK and CDR2 SYGVNS come from the germline V gene. V was clipped by 3 bases and J by 10 bases; unmatched bases: 3. CDR3 sequence reads: CASSDQLAGEQFF. CDR3 nucleotides: TGTGCCAGCAGTGACCAACTAGCGGGGGAGCAGTTCTTC.

V usage is TRBV9 and J usage is TRBJ2-3, with TRBD2 identical over 13 bases. The CDR3 totals 16 residues. Germline loops: CDR1 SGDLS, CDR2 YYNGEE. Unmatched junction bases numbered 9, after V lost 7 bases and J lost 4 bases. The CDR3 region is CASSLAGGPYSDTQYF. The CDR3 DNA sequence: TGTGCCAGCTCACTAGCGGGGGGGCCATATTCAGATACGCAGTATTTT.

The chain employs TRBV18 and TRBJ2-7; 14 bases match TRBD2. Germline assignment: CDR1 KGHSH and CDR2 LQKENI. J gave up 6 bases and V 0 bases, and 4 bases lay outside the gene matches. The CDR3 contains 16 residues. The CDR3 reads CASSPPTSGRAGEQYF. As DNA, the CDR3 is TGTGCCAGCTCACCACCGACTAGCGGGAGGGCCGGCGAGCAGTACTTC.

This clone came up a few times. The chain combines TRBV28 with TRBJ2-7, with 11 bases identical to TRBD1. V lost 5 bases, J lost 4 bases, and 10 bases stayed unmatched. The CDR3 has 16 amino acids. Germline lookup yields CDR1 MDHEN and CDR2 SYDVKM. The CDR3 loop is CASSPAGTGGSYEQYF. The CDR3 coding sequence is TGTGCCAGCAGTCCCGCCGGGACAGGGGGGAGTTACGAGCAGTACTTC.

This chain joins TRBV4-1 and TRBJ1-6; TRBD1 agrees at 7 bases. This CDR3 region has 16 residues. J gave up 10 bases and V 3 bases, and 12 bases lay outside the gene matches. CDR1 is MGHRA and CDR2 is YSYEKL in the germline V gene. The CDR3 nucleotides read TGCGCCAGCAGCCATCTCTCGACAGGGTTGAAATCACCCCTCCACTTT. Amino acids: CASSHLSTGLKSPLHF.

This chain joins TRBV4-1 and TRBJ1-2; unclear D gene. The V gene lost 0 bases and the J gene lost 2 bases, with 10 bases spanning the gap. This CDR3 contains 15 residues. Germline V gene sequence: CDR1 MGHRA, CDR2 YSYEKL. The CDR3 sequence is CASSQDRGRNYGYTF. The CDR3 coding sequence is TGCGCCAGCAGCCAAGATAGAGGGCGCAACTATGGCTACACCTTC.

This chain uses TRBV9 with TRBJ1-1; possibly TRBD1 for D (5 bases). The germline V gene encodes CDR1 SGDLS and CDR2 YYNGEE. The CDR3 runs to 17 residues. Trimming removed 0 bases from V and 5 bases from J, with 20 bases in between. CDR3 in amino acids: CASSVAGGGGLGTEAFF. The CDR3 coding sequence is TGTGCCAGCAGCGTAGCTGGGGGTGGGGGTCTTGGAACTGAAGCTTTCTTT.

V is TRBV7-9 and J is TRBJ1-3; TRBD1 aligns across 8 bases. The CDR3 consists of 16 residues. The germline V gene encodes CDR1 SEHNR and CDR2 FQNEAQ (reference sequence). After removal of 5 bases from V and 1 base from J, the junction contained 7 bases not matched to a gene. CDR3: CASSRAGGDSGNTIYF. CDR3 DNA sequence: TGTGCCAGCAGCCGAGCAGGGGGCGATTCTGGAAACACCATATATTTT.

The V and J genes are TRBV6-5 and TRBJ1-4; D remains unclear. CDR1 is MNHEY, CDR2 SVGAGI, per germline. With 7 bases removed from V and 0 bases from J, the gap between germline ends came to 12 bases. This CDR3 has 15 residues. The CDR3 DNA reads as TGTGCCAGCATGCGGGCGTTCGCAACTAATGAAAAACTGTTTTTT. This encodes CASMRAFATNEKLFF.

The V gene is TRBV10-3, the J gene TRBJ1-5; a possible D gene is TRBD1 (5 bases). This CDR3 region has 14 residues. V lost 0 bases and J 6 bases, leaving 9 bases between the germline ends. Germline CDR1 ENHRY, CDR2 SYGVKD. The CDR3 DNA reads TGTGCCATCAGTGAGTCAGGGGATACTCAGCCCCAGCATTTT. It encodes CAISESGDTQPQHF.

This clone was observed once. The V gene is TRBV28, the J gene TRBJ2-3; 12 bases are shared with TRBD2. The J segment lost 6 bases and the V segment lost 4 bases, leaving 8 bases of the junction unmatched. Per germline, CDR1 MDHEN and CDR2 SYDVKM. The CDR3 extends over 16 amino acids. CDR3 region: CASSSGTSGYYDTQYF. CDR3 DNA sequence: TGTGCCAGCAGTTCAGGGACTAGCGGGTATTACGATACGCAGTATTTT.